A selection of T cell receptor beta chains follows, all from one sample in a study of spatial heterogeneity in lung cancer. TCRdb re-analysed the 5' RACE reads in MiXCR, keeping a single row per CDR3 protein. The sample has nearly 50,000 distinct CDR3 sequences, 7.5% to 9% seen once. The source was PBMCs, collected at surgery. Receptors were obtained from a female donor with early-stage non-small cell lung cancer. CDR3s include the opening cysteine and the closing phenylalanine or tryptophan. D genes are given only for firm matches. Only some rows state a clone size, as once, few, many or a class for expanded clones.

J,D,V,size,CDR3,DNA
TRBJ2-5,NA,TRBV7-2,few,CASSYPWQAYRGTQYF,TGTGCCAGCAGCTATCCGTGGCAGGCCTATCGGGGGACCCAGTACTTC
TRBJ1-4,NA,TRBV12-3/TRBV12-4,many,CASSPSTAVAELFF,TGTGCCAGCAGTCCCTCGACCGCCGTCGCCGAACTGTTTTTT
TRBJ2-4,TRBD2,TRBV7-2,few,CASSLDDGGGPRYF,TGTGCCAGCAGCTTAGACGACGGCGGGGGTCCGCGGTACTTC
TRBJ1-2,NA,TRBV27,many,CASSLSGIYGYTF,TGTGCCAGCAGTTTATCAGGGATCTATGGCTACACCTTC
TRBJ2-2,TRBD1,TRBV19,NA,CASKGRTGSPRNTGELFF,TGTGCCAGTAAGGGAAGGACAGGGAGCCCTCGTAACACCGGGGAGCTGTTTTTT
TRBJ1-3,NA,TRBV5-8,many,CASSYEVFGNTIYF,TGTGCCAGCAGTTACGAGGTCTTCGGAAACACCATATATTTT
TRBJ2-7,NA,TRBV20-1,many,CSVSTGTFREQYF,TGCAGTGTTTCGACAGGAACCTTCCGCGAGCAGTACTTC
TRBJ1-5,TRBD1,TRBV12-3/TRBV12-4,NA,CASRPTGTRNEPQHF,TGTGCCAGCAGACCGACAGGGACTCGGAATGAGCCCCAGCATTTT
TRBJ2-1,NA,TRBV4-2,NA,CASSQDTAQFF,TGTGCCAGCAGCCAAGATACAGCGCAGTTCTTC
TRBJ2-1,TRBD2,TRBV4-3,many,CASSQDSGGPPYNEQFF,TGCGCCAGCAGCCAGGACAGCGGGGGGCCTCCTTACAATGAGCAGTTCTTC
TRBJ2-5,NA,TRBV9,many,CASSPGQQYQETQYF,TGTGCCAGCAGCCCCGGACAGCAATACCAAGAGACCCAGTACTTC
TRBJ2-1,NA,TRBV10-3,few,CAISESARTPNF,TGTGCCATCAGTGAGTCAGCTAGGACTCCCAACTTC
TRBJ1-5,NA,TRBV28,NA,CASSPGSSNQPQHF,TGTGCCAGCAGTCCAGGGAGTAGCAATCAGCCCCAGCATTTT
TRBJ2-5,NA,TRBV30,NA,CAWVRLGTVQETQYF,TGTGCCTGGGTTCGACTAGGGACAGTACAAGAGACCCAGTACTTC
TRBJ1-1,TRBD1,TRBV11-2,many,CASSSLIRGTEAFF,TGTGCCAGCAGCTCACTCATCAGGGGGACTGAAGCTTTCTTT
TRBJ1-6,NA,TRBV27,few,CASSLSSILNSPLHF,TGTGCCAGCAGTTTATCGAGCATTCTAAATTCACCCCTCCACTTT
TRBJ1-1,NA,TRBV20-1,many,CSAQGVNTEAFF,TGCAGTGCCCAGGGTGTGAACACTGAAGCTTTCTTT
TRBJ1-2,TRBD1,TRBV5-1,NA,CASSSGTGVFDYGYTF,TGCGCCAGCAGCTCCGGGACAGGGGTTTTTGACTATGGCTACACCTTC
TRBJ1-1,NA,TRBV7-8,few,CASSLYGLDTEAFF,TGTGCCAGCAGCTTATATGGTTTAGACACTGAAGCTTTCTTT
TRBJ2-3,NA,TRBV6-5,NA,CASKSSQGRRTDTQYF,TGTGCCAGCAAATCTAGTCAGGGGAGGAGAACAGATACGCAGTATTTT
TRBJ1-5,TRBD1,TRBV7-8,NA,CASSFQKASDRGNQPQHF,TGTGCCAGCAGCTTCCAAAAAGCATCGGACAGGGGAAATCAGCCCCAGCATTTT
TRBJ2-3,TRBD2,TRBV29-1,many,CSVEGTSGGSTDTQYF,TGCAGCGTTGAAGGGACTAGCGGGGGCAGCACAGATACGCAGTATTTT
TRBJ1-2,NA,TRBV29-1,NA,CSVSTANYGYTF,TGCAGCGTCTCGACAGCAAACTATGGCTACACCTTC
TRBJ2-1,NA,TRBV18,NA,CASSRQFGGQGYNEQFF,TGTGCCAGCTCACGCCAGTTCGGCGGGCAAGGCTACAATGAGCAGTTCTTC
TRBJ2-2,NA,TRBV30,many,CAWSWNFNTGELFF,TGTGCCTGGAGTTGGAATTTCAACACCGGGGAGCTGTTTTTT
TRBJ1-1,TRBD1,TRBV19,few,CASSTQGADTEAFF,TGTGCCAGTAGTACACAGGGGGCCGACACTGAAGCTTTCTTT
TRBJ2-2,TRBD1,TRBV3-1,NA,CASSQVRTGGELFF,TGTGCCAGCAGCCAAGTACGGACAGGCGGGGAGCTGTTTTTT
TRBJ2-2,NA,TRBV12-3/TRBV12-4,few,CASSLWGLNTGELFF,TGTGCCAGCAGTTTGTGGGGGTTGAACACCGGGGAGCTGTTTTTT
TRBJ2-7,NA,TRBV18,NA,CASSPPVVGLGEQYF,TGTGCCAGCTCACCACCGGTGGTCGGACTCGGCGAGCAGTACTTC
TRBJ2-1,NA,TRBV23-1,NA,CASNKGRPRGALPLNEQFF,TGCGCCAGCAATAAGGGACGCCCGAGGGGGGCCCTTCCCCTAAATGAGCAGTTCTTC
TRBJ2-1,TRBD1,TRBV29-1,few,CSVEVSGGSNEQFF,TGCAGCGTTGAAGTTTCAGGGGGCTCGAATGAGCAGTTCTTC
TRBJ2-1,NA,TRBV7-9,many,CASSKNLRDNNEQFF,TGTGCCAGCAGCAAAAACCTCCGGGACAACAATGAGCAGTTCTTC
TRBJ1-2,NA,TRBV19,few,CASTWGRPAYGYTF,TGTGCCAGTACATGGGGACGCCCCGCCTATGGCTACACCTTC
TRBJ2-7,NA,TRBV3-1,few,CASNQAGEYEQYF,TGTGCCAGTAACCAGGCAGGGGAGTACGAGCAGTACTTC
TRBJ2-2,NA,TRBV19,few,CASSTPNTGELFF,TGTGCCAGTAGCACACCGAACACCGGGGAGCTGTTTTTT
TRBJ1-6,NA,TRBV5-4,NA,CASSLGQYNSPLHF,TGTGCCAGCAGCTTGGGACAGTATAATTCACCCCTCCACTTT
TRBJ2-1,NA,TRBV6-2/TRBV6-3,few,CASSYEGSYNEQFF,TGTGCCAGCAGTTACGAGGGCTCCTACAATGAGCAGTTCTTC
TRBJ1-1,NA,TRBV20-1,few,CSARGLTDSEAFF,TGCAGTGCTAGAGGGTTGACAGACTCTGAAGCTTTCTTT
TRBJ2-1,NA,TRBV11-2,few,CASSLGGLEQFF,TGTGCCAGCAGCTTAGGCGGACTAGAGCAGTTCTTC
TRBJ1-1,NA,TRBV7-2,many,CASSLIAGSTEAFF,TGTGCCAGCAGCTTAATTGCGGGGAGCACTGAAGCTTTCTTT
TRBJ2-4,NA,TRBV7-2,few,CASSLGAGPGNIQYF,TGTGCCAGCAGCTTAGGGGCGGGCCCCGGAAACATTCAGTACTTC
TRBJ1-4,NA,TRBV7-9,NA,CASRAGQNEKLFF,TGTGCCAGCAGAGCGGGACAAAATGAAAAACTGTTTTTT
TRBJ2-5,NA,TRBV15,many,CATSRSGARGQETQYF,TGTGCCACCAGCAGGAGCGGGGCCAGGGGGCAAGAGACCCAGTACTTC
TRBJ2-3,NA,TRBV29-1,NA,CSGLRRALDTQYF,TGCAGCGGATTGAGACGGGCGTTAGATACGCAGTATTTT
TRBJ1-5,NA,TRBV27,many,CASSSRDYNQPQHF,TGTGCCAGCAGTTCCAGGGATTACAATCAGCCCCAGCATTTT
TRBJ1-1,NA,TRBV7-2,many,CASSLQRTEAFF,TGTGCCAGCAGCTTACAGAGAACTGAAGCTTTCTTT
TRBJ2-7,NA,TRBV4-3,NA,CASSSYGYYEQYF,TGCGCCAGCAGCTCTTATGGGTACTACGAGCAGTACTTC
TRBJ2-7,TRBD2,TRBV20-1,many,CSARPTSGVTYEQYF,TGCAGTGCTAGACCGACTAGCGGGGTCACCTACGAGCAGTACTTC
TRBJ1-4,TRBD1,TRBV7-9,NA,CASSPPTGGNEKLFF,TGTGCCAGCAGCCCTCCGACAGGGGGTAATGAAAAACTGTTTTTT
TRBJ2-5,NA,TRBV6-7,NA,CASSYSKHGRGFQETQYF,TGTGCCAGCAGTTACTCGAAACATGGCAGGGGCTTCCAAGAGACCCAGTACTTC
TRBJ2-3,TRBD1,TRBV5-6,few,CASRSTGSDTQYF,TGTGCCAGCAGGTCGACAGGGTCGGATACGCAGTATTTT
TRBJ2-6,NA,TRBV6-5,few,CASSTGGSGANVLTF,TGTGCCAGCAGTACCGGGGGATCTGGGGCCAACGTCCTGACTTTC
TRBJ2-5,TRBD2,TRBV20-1,NA,CSASTGLAGGGETQYF,TGCAGTGCTAGTACCGGACTAGCGGGGGGCGGGGAGACCCAGTACTTC
TRBJ2-7,NA,TRBV7-6,many,CASSLHPSYEQYF,TGTGCCAGCAGCTTACACCCCTCCTACGAGCAGTACTTC
TRBJ2-1,NA,TRBV19,many,CASAFDRTYNEQFF,TGTGCCAGTGCCTTTGACAGAACCTACAATGAGCAGTTCTTC
TRBJ2-3,NA,TRBV19,NA,CASSIGTDTQYF,TGTGCCAGTAGTATAGGCACAGATACGCAGTATTTT
TRBJ2-1,TRBD2,TRBV19,NA,CASSISGLASNEQFF,TGTGCCAGTAGTATTTCCGGACTAGCGTCGAATGAGCAGTTCTTC
TRBJ2-5,TRBD1,TRBV7-9,NA,CASSKRQGTGLETQYF,TGTGCCAGCAGCAAACGACAGGGGACGGGCCTCGAGACCCAGTACTTC
TRBJ2-5,NA,TRBV6-6,NA,CASSYSGGAWETQYF,TGTGCCAGCAGTTATTCGGGGGGCGCGTGGGAGACCCAGTACTTC
TRBJ2-3,TRBD2,TRBV20-1,few,CSARGDGGGSTDTQYF,TGCAGTGCTAGAGGGGATGGGGGGGGTAGCACAGATACGCAGTATTTT